One and the same sample provided the 20 T cell receptor beta chains below, sequenced in a study of shared clonotypes between healthy human individuals. The table came from immunoSEQ multiplex PCR; TCRdb's copy has only in-frame clones and leaves some out. The sample carries 2,500,000 or so clones, 85% to 95% recorded once. Sequenced input: naive CD4+ T cells from PBMCs. Indicated subset: CD45RA+ positively selected. The receptors stem from a man younger than 35 in good health. Some clones in this sample may be carry-over from other donors' samples.

This clone has a handful of counts. Other DNA sequences from this sample encode an identical CDR3 as well. The V call is TRBV7-9, the J call TRBJ1-3; D unclear. The length of the CDR3 is 12 residues. Germline lookup yields CDR1 SEHNR and CDR2 FQNEAQ (reference sequence). Between the trimmed V and J ends, which lost 4 bases and 4 bases, there was a span of 5 bases. CDR3 sequence: CASSSEGNTIYF. CDR3 bases: TGTGCCAGCAGCTCGGAAGGAAACACCATATATTTT.

Concerning this clone: Other nucleotide sequences from this sample produce the same CDR3. The V and J genes are TRBV5-8 and TRBJ1-1; TRBD1 matches 10 bases. This CDR3 region has 14 residues. V shed 0 bases and J 5 bases; nucleotides not matched to a gene: 1. The germline CDR1 and CDR2 sequences are SGHTS and YDEGEE. The DNA for the CDR3 is TGTGCCAGCAGCTTGGGGACAGGGGGGACTGAAGCTTTCTTT. The encoded protein is CASSLGTGGTEAFF.

The chain couples TRBV4-1 to TRBJ2-2, with D hard to call. CDR3 length: 18 residues. Looked up from germline, CDR1 is MGHRA and CDR2 is YSYEKL. Trimming removed 1 base at V and 5 bases at J, with 20 bases between. Here the CDR3 DNA reads TGCGCCAGCAGCCAAGGCCCCAGCGCCCTCGGTAGGACCGGGGAGCTGTTTTTT. This gives the protein CASSQGPSALGRTGELFF.

J is TRBJ2-5 and V is TRBV15, with D perhaps assigned TRBD1 or TRBD2 (6 bases each). Trimming shortened V by 4 bases and J by 5 bases, and 14 bases separated the two germline ends. In germline, CDR1 is LNHNV, CDR2 YYDKDF (reference sequence). CDR3 length: 14 residues. This CDR3 reads CATSKGGLSETQYF. CDR3 in DNA: TGTGCCACCAGCAAAGGGGGGCTGTCGGAGACCCAGTACTTC. Complete variable domain (other parts from reference TRBV15 and TRBJ2-5): DAMVIQNPRYQVTQFGKPVTLSCSQTLNHNVMYWYQQKSSQAPKLLFHYYDKDFNNEADTPDNFQSRRPNTSFCFLDIRSPGLGDTAMYLCATSKGGLSETQYFGPGTRLLVL.

The chain links TRBV6-6 to TRBJ2-7; D remains ambiguous. Germline loops: CDR1 MNHNY, CDR2 SVGAGI (reference sequence). The germline V and J ends were trimmed by 2 bases and 2 bases, with 10 bases remaining between them. This CDR3 spans 14 amino acids. CDR3: CASSYQELTYEQYF. The CDR3 DNA reads as TGTGCCAGCAGTTACCAGGAACTGACCTACGAGCAGTACTTC.

The J gene is TRBJ2-7, the V gene TRBV10-3, with D possibly being TRBD1 or TRBD2 (5 bases each). Trimming removed 2 bases from V and 2 bases from J, with 10 bases in between. Germline CDR1 reads ENHRY; CDR2 reads SYGVKD. The CDR3 loop spans 14 amino acids. This chain's CDR3 is CAISERRDPYEQYF. CDR3 DNA: TGTGCCATCAGTGAGCGCAGGGACCCCTACGAGCAGTACTTC.

The V gene is TRBV5-1, the J gene TRBJ1-2; D gene unclear. CDR1 and CDR2 from the germline V gene are SGHRS and YFSETQ. The length of the CDR3 is 14 residues. The V end lost 4 bases, the J end lost 4 bases, and 14 bases lay between the germline ends. CDR3 coding DNA: TGCGCCAGCAGCACCGAGGACGCCCGCTATGGCTACACCTTC. Its translation is CASSTEDARYGYTF.

The gene calls are TRBV19 and TRBJ2-3; 7 bases agree with TRBD2. The CDR3 runs 17 residues. Trimming cost V 4 bases and J 2 bases; bases outside gene matches: 12. Germline V gene data show CDR1 as LNHDA and CDR2 as SQIVND (reference sequence). The CDR3 DNA reads TGTGCCAGTAGTAATTGGTTGGGAGCGGGGATCACAGATACGCAGTATTTT. Translation: CASSNWLGAGITDTQYF.

The rearrangement links TRBV9 to TRBJ2-1, with D possibly matching TRBD2 (5 bases). V lost 7 bases to trimming and J lost 9 bases, with 17 bases between them. The CDR3 extends over 13 amino acids. The V gene's germline CDR1 is SGDLS and CDR2 YYNGEE. CDR3 DNA sequence: TGTGCCAGCGGGCGGGTACTAGAAGGTGAGCAGTTCTTC. This encodes CASGRVLEGEQFF.

The chain links TRBV28 to TRBJ2-3; D is unclear. The CDR3 is 14 amino acids. Germline V gene lookup returns CDR1 MDHEN and CDR2 SYDVKM. The V gene lost 6 bases and the J gene lost 2 bases, with 12 bases spanning the gap. The CDR3 DNA reads TGTGCCAGCAGCCCAACCGGGTCCACAGATACGCAGTATTTT. It codes for CASSPTGSTDTQYF. Using reference TRBV28 and TRBJ2-3 for the parts outside the CDR3, the full variable domain is DVKVTQSSRYLVKRTGEKVFLECVQDMDHENMFWYRQDPGLGLRLIYFSYDVKMKEKGDIPEGYSVSREKKERFSLILESASTNQTSMYLCASSPTGSTDTQYFGPGTRLTVL.

The rearrangement uses TRBV18 and TRBJ2-7; possibly TRBD1 or TRBD2 for D (5 bases each). CDR3 length equals 14 residues. The V end lost 6 bases, the J end lost 4 bases, and 16 bases lay between the germline ends. The germline gives CDR1 KGHSH, CDR2 LQKENI. The chain's CDR3 is CASSQRQGEYEQYF. Here the CDR3 DNA reads TGTGCCAGCTCGCAGAGGCAGGGAGAGTACGAGCAGTACTTC.

CDR3 protein: CASSTTGRGQFF. Written as DNA, the CDR3 is TGTGCCAGCAGCACAACTGGGCGCGGGCAGTTCTTC. This chain uses TRBV11-2 with TRBJ2-1; D remains unclear. V was trimmed by 5 bases and J by 12 bases, leaving 14 bases between them. This CDR3 comprises 12 residues. Per germline, CDR1 SGHAT and CDR2 FQNNGV.

V usage is TRBV18 and J usage is TRBJ2-7; either TRBD1 or TRBD2 may fit D (5 bases each). The CDR3 extends over 13 amino acids. CDR1 and CDR2 from the germline V gene are KGHSH and LQKENI. The germline V and J ends were trimmed by 4 bases and 1 base, with 8 bases remaining between them. Written as DNA, the CDR3 is TGTGCCAGCTCACGGGACGGATCCTACGAGCAGTACTTC. Protein product: CASSRDGSYEQYF.

V usage is TRBV18 and J usage is TRBJ2-2; 7 nucleotides agree with TRBD1. J was trimmed by 6 bases and V by 3 bases; bases with no gene match: 7. In germline, CDR1 is KGHSH, CDR2 LQKENI. This CDR3 has 15 amino acids. The CDR3 loop is CASSPDRAGAGELFF. The DNA of the CDR3 is TGTGCCAGCTCACCTGACAGGGCTGGGGCCGGGGAGCTGTTTTTT. Using reference TRBV18 and TRBJ2-2 for the parts outside the CDR3, the full variable domain is NAGVMQNPRHLVRRRGQEARLRCSPMKGHSHVYWYRQLPEEGLKFMVYLQKENIIDESGMPKERFSAEFPKEGPSILRIQQVVRGDSAAYFCASSPDRAGAGELFFGEGSRLTVL.

This clone was picked up a small number of times. V and J are TRBV6-1 and TRBJ1-2; a possible D gene is TRBD1 (6 bases). The CDR3 has 13 amino acids. Germline CDR1 and CDR2: MNHNS and SASEGT. Trimming took 10 bases from V and 8 from J, leaving 20 bases between them. The CDR3, as DNA: TGTGCCACCCAACCGGAACAGGGTAGCGGCTACACCTTC. This translates into CATQPEQGSGYTF.

The gene calls are TRBV28 and TRBJ2-7, with D maybe TRBD1 (6 bases). Germline lookup yields CDR1 MDHEN and CDR2 SYDVKM. With 7 bases removed from V and 5 bases from J, the gap between germline ends came to 21 bases. The CDR3 has 15 amino acids. The CDR3 spells CASNQNRVWANEQYF. CDR3 DNA sequence: TGTGCCAGCAACCAAAACAGGGTCTGGGCCAACGAGCAGTACTTC.

V usage is TRBV4-1 and J usage is TRBJ2-5; 16 bases are a match to TRBD2. Losses at the gene ends were 2 bases for V and 4 bases for J; bases not matched to a gene: 10. The germline gives CDR1 MGHRA, CDR2 YSYEKL. The CDR3 sequence is 19 residues long. CDR3 in DNA: TGCGCCAGCAGCCAACCGCCGGGACTAGCGGGAGGGGCCGGAGAGACCCAGTACTTC. This codes for CASSQPPGLAGGAGETQYF.

V and J are TRBV29-1 and TRBJ2-3; D not certain. The V gene lost 5 bases and the J gene lost 2 bases, with 11 bases spanning the gap. CDR1 SQVTM and CDR2 ANQGSEA come from the germline V gene. The length of the CDR3 is 13 residues. CDR3 loop: CSVLGLFTDTQYF. The CDR3, as DNA: TGCAGCGTTCTGGGATTGTTCACAGATACGCAGTATTTT.

J is TRBJ1-2 and V is TRBV10-2; D gene ambiguous. Germline lookup yields CDR1 WSHSY and CDR2 SAAADI. The V end was cut by 8 bases, the J end by 1 base, with 23 bases between. The CDR3 sequence is 17 residues long. The DNA for the CDR3 is TGCGCCAGCTTCCCCCCACGTCCGCGGAAAATTAACTATGGCTACACCTTC. Its protein product is CASFPPRPRKINYGYTF.

This clone was recorded many times. This sample includes further DNA sequences coding for the same CDR3. This rearrangement joins TRBV5-1 to TRBJ2-5; no definite D call. This CDR3 has 12 amino acids. The V gene's germline CDR1 is SGHRS and CDR2 YFSETQ. The V gene lost 0 bases and the J gene lost 0 bases, with 0 bases spanning the gap. The CDR3 coding sequence is TGCGCCAGCAGCTTGGACCAAGAGACCCAGTACTTC. It specifies CASSLDQETQYF.